The rows below give T cell receptor beta chains drawn from one sample of a study of CD8 T cells in Susac syndrome. TCRdb reprocessed the immunoSEQ multiplex PCR reads via MiXCR and lists one record per CDR3 protein. The sample shows under 200,000 distinct CDR3 sequences, about 96% of them seen only once. The sample taken for sequencing was CD4+ T cells from PBMCs. These receptors all stem from a human donor with Susac syndrome. Each CDR3 is given with its conserved first and last residue. The D gene is left open where the match is weak. Some rows mark clone size as missing; the rest say once, few, many or name a class of expanded clone.

D gene: .
V gene: TRBV27
clone size: .
J gene: TRBJ2-3
CDR3 DNA: TGTGCCAGCAGTCCCACCCCTTTAGATACGCAGTATTTT
CDR3 protein: CASSPTPLDTQYF

D gene: TRBD2
V gene: TRBV20-1
clone size: once
J gene: TRBJ2-5
CDR3 DNA: TGCAGTGCGGGACTAGCGGGAGAGAGGGAGACCCAGTACTTC
CDR3 protein: CSAGLAGERETQYF

D gene: TRBD1
V gene: TRBV15
clone size: .
J gene: TRBJ1-5
CDR3 DNA: TGTGCCACCAGCAGTGGGAGGACAGGAGGTGGACAGCCCCAGCATTTT
CDR3 protein: CATSSGRTGGGQPQHF

D gene: .
V gene: TRBV3-1
clone size: .
J gene: TRBJ2-7
CDR3 DNA: TGTGCCAGCAGCCAAGATACGAAGCCCTACGAGCAGTACTTC
CDR3 protein: CASSQDTKPYEQYF

D gene: TRBD1
V gene: TRBV6-2/TRBV6-3
clone size: .
J gene: TRBJ1-5
CDR3 DNA: TGTGCCAGCAGCAACAGGGGGCCGAATCAGCCCCAGCATTTT
CDR3 protein: CASSNRGPNQPQHF

D gene: TRBD1
V gene: TRBV29-1
clone size: .
J gene: TRBJ2-5
CDR3 DNA: TGCAGCGCGGACAGGGGGCAAGAGACCCAGTACTTC
CDR3 protein: CSADRGQETQYF

D gene: TRBD2
V gene: TRBV20-1
clone size: once
J gene: TRBJ2-3
CDR3 DNA: TGCAGTGCCTCCACTAGCGGGGGGACCACAGATACGCAGTATTTT
CDR3 protein: CSASTSGGTTDTQYF

D gene: .
V gene: TRBV3-1
clone size: .
J gene: TRBJ2-5
CDR3 DNA: TGTGCCAGCAGCCAGATGGGAACAGGGAACCAGTACTTC
CDR3 protein: CASSQMGTGNQYF

D gene: TRBD1
V gene: TRBV19
clone size: once
J gene: TRBJ1-2
CDR3 DNA: TGTGCCAGTAGGGGACAGGGGAGCTATGGCTACACCTTC
CDR3 protein: CASRGQGSYGYTF

D gene: TRBD1
V gene: TRBV5-1
clone size: .
J gene: TRBJ2-7
CDR3 DNA: TGCGCCAGCAGGGATGGGACAGGCTACGAGCAGTACTTC
CDR3 protein: CASRDGTGYEQYF

D gene: TRBD2
V gene: TRBV6-2/TRBV6-3
clone size: .
J gene: TRBJ2-1
CDR3 DNA: TGTGCCAGCAGACGACCGACTAGCGGTACAGACAATGAGCAGTTCTTC
CDR3 protein: CASRRPTSGTDNEQFF

D gene: .
V gene: TRBV5-1
clone size: .
J gene: TRBJ1-2
CDR3 DNA: TGCGCCAGCAGCTTGGATTATGGGGGCAACTATGGCTACACCTTC
CDR3 protein: CASSLDYGGNYGYTF

D gene: .
V gene: TRBV11-3
clone size: .
J gene: TRBJ2-1
CDR3 DNA: TGTGCCAGCAGCTTAAATAGAGAGCAGTTCTTC
CDR3 protein: CASSLNREQFF

D gene: .
V gene: TRBV5-1
clone size: .
J gene: TRBJ1-2
CDR3 DNA: TGCGCCAGCAGCTTGGAGGGCAGGGGAGAGGATGGCTACACCTTC
CDR3 protein: CASSLEGRGEDGYTF

D gene: TRBD1
V gene: TRBV28
clone size: .
J gene: TRBJ1-2
CDR3 DNA: TGTGCCATTATCACAGGGGAGAGTGGCTACACCTTC
CDR3 protein: CAIITGESGYTF

D gene: .
V gene: TRBV30
clone size: .
J gene: TRBJ2-1
CDR3 DNA: TGTGCCTGGAGGGAAGGGGGGTCCTACAATGAGCAGTTCTTC
CDR3 protein: CAWREGGSYNEQFF

D gene: .
V gene: TRBV20-1
clone size: .
J gene: TRBJ1-5
CDR3 DNA: TGCAGTGTTAAGGGAGTCTGGGATCAGCCCCAGCATTTT
CDR3 protein: CSVKGVWDQPQHF

D gene: TRBD2
V gene: TRBV20-1
clone size: .
J gene: TRBJ2-7
CDR3 DNA: TGCAGTGCTAGACCGGCGTTCGAAAGAGGGACTAGCGACTCCTACGAGCAGTACTTC
CDR3 protein: CSARPAFERGTSDSYEQYF